A selection of T cell receptor beta chains follows, all from one sample in a study of blood T cell repertoires in COVID-19. Only in-frame clones appear in the TCRdb table, and some are missing; sequencing was by immunoSEQ multiplex PCR. The table records about 150,000 clones, 84% of them present only once. Sequencing used peripheral blood. These receptor sequences come from a human donor in a cohort sampled during active COVID-19. Each CDR3 is given with its conserved first and last residue. D genes are given only for firm matches. Rows may omit the clone size; those that give it use once, few, many or a size class.

j_call | clone_size | v_call | d_call | cdr3_nt | cdr3_aa
TRBJ1-5 | . | TRBV5-1 | TRBD1 | TGCGCCAGCAGCTTCGACAGGGGACAGCCCCAGCATTTT | CASSFDRGQPQHF
TRBJ2-2 | few | TRBV30 | TRBD1 | TGTGCCTGGAACCGGGACAGGGGGCGGAGGGAGCTGTTTTTT | CAWNRDRGRRELFF
TRBJ2-1 | . | TRBV29-1 | . | TGCAGCGTTGTCCTAGCTGGCAATGAGCAGTTCTTC | CSVVLAGNEQFF
TRBJ1-1 | few | TRBV27 | TRBD1 | TGTGCCAGCAGTTCTCCGGGACAGGGGGCGAGGAACACTGAAGCTTTCTTT | CASSSPGQGARNTEAFF
TRBJ1-2 | . | TRBV6-5 | . | TGTGCCAGCAGTCCCGGCAGCAGAGGAACCTGGGGCTACACCTTC | CASSPGSRGTWGYTF
TRBJ2-2 | . | TRBV5-1 | . | TGCGCCAGCAGCTCTGAAGGACAGAGACGATACACCGGGGAGCTGTTTTTT | CASSSEGQRRYTGELFF
TRBJ2-1 | . | TRBV3-1/TRBV3-2 | TRBD2 | TGTGCCAGCAGCCTGACTAGCGGGGGGAGGCATGAGCAGTTCTTC | CASSLTSGGRHEQFF
TRBJ2-1 | . | TRBV6-4 | . | TGTGCCAGCAGCCCGGGGAGCTCCTACAATGAGCAGTTCTTC | CASSPGSSYNEQFF
TRBJ2-2 | once | TRBV7-9 | TRBD2 | TGTGCCAGCAGCTTAGCGAGCGGGGGTAACACCGGGGAGCTGTTTTTT | CASSLASGGNTGELFF
TRBJ2-1 | . | TRBV19 | TRBD1 | TGTGCCAGTAGTATGGGACAGAGCTCCTACAATGAGCAGTTCTTC | CASSMGQSSYNEQFF
TRBJ1-1 | . | TRBV28 | . | TGTGCCAGCATTTTTGGGGGGGCGAGGCCCTCAACTGAAGCTTTCTTT | CASIFGGARPSTEAFF
TRBJ2-3 | . | TRBV10-3 | . | TGTGCCATCAGTGGAAAAGTCCGGAGCACAGATACGCAGTATTTT | CAISGKVRSTDTQYF
TRBJ1-1 | . | TRBV6-1 | . | TGTGCCAGCAGTGATATAAGTGCAGGGAACACTGAAGCTTTCTTT | CASSDISAGNTEAFF
TRBJ2-7 | . | TRBV29-1 | TRBD2 | TGCAGCGTTGAGCCAAGCGGGAGCTCCTACGAGCAGTACTTC | CSVEPSGSSYEQYF
TRBJ1-1 | . | TRBV10-3 | TRBD1 | TGTGCCATGGGACAGGGACTTACTGAAGCTTTCTTT | CAMGQGLTEAFF
TRBJ2-7 | . | TRBV2 | TRBD2 | TGTGCCAGCAGTGTATCAGCGGGGATCTACGAGCAGTACTTC | CASSVSAGIYEQYF
TRBJ2-2 | . | TRBV7-2 | TRBD2 | TGTGCCAGCAGCTTAGGACTAGCGGGAGCCGGGGAGCTGTTTTTT | CASSLGLAGAGELFF
TRBJ1-1 | . | TRBV3-1/TRBV3-2 | . | TGTGCCAGCAGGGTGGGCGGGGGCGCGGGCACTGAAGCTTTCTTT | CASRVGGGAGTEAFF
TRBJ2-2 | . | TRBV5-1 | TRBD2 | TGCGCCAGCAGCCCTAGCGGAACCGGGGAGCTGTTTTTT | CASSPSGTGELFF
TRBJ1-4 | . | TRBV28 | TRBD1 | TGTGCCAGCAGTTTTCGGGCCGGGACAGCAAATGAAAAACTGTTTTTT | CASSFRAGTANEKLFF
TRBJ2-2 | few | TRBV12-3/TRBV12-4 | TRBD2 | TGTGCCAGCAATAGCGGGACCGGGGAGCTGTTTTTT | CASNSGTGELFF
TRBJ1-6 | . | TRBV21-1 | . | TGTGCCAGCATTAACTTCACATGGGGGCGAGCCGGGCAAAATTCACCCCTCCACTTT | CASINFTWGRAGQNSPLHF
TRBJ1-5 | . | TRBV6-1 | TRBD1 | TGTGCCAGCAGTGACACGGGACAGGTTAATCAGCCCCAGCATTTT | CASSDTGQVNQPQHF
TRBJ1-2 | few | TRBV4-2 | TRBD1 | TGTGCCAGCAGCCAGGTGGGACAGCTCGGGAGCTACACCTTC | CASSQVGQLGSYTF
TRBJ1-1 | . | TRBV18 | TRBD1 | TGTGCCAGCTCACCATTGGCAACCGGGACAGCGACGAACACTGAAGCTTTCTTT | CASSPLATGTATNTEAFF
TRBJ2-5 | . | TRBV18 | TRBD2 | TGTGCCAGCTCACCGGGACTAGCGCAAGAGACCCAGTACTTC | CASSPGLAQETQYF
TRBJ2-3 | . | TRBV12-5 | TRBD2 | TGTGCTAGTTTGGCCGGGAGGGCCACAGATACGCAGTATTTT | CASLAGRATDTQYF
TRBJ1-1 | few | TRBV9 | TRBD1 | TGTGCCAGCAGCCCCCAACAGGGGTACACTGAAGCTTTCTTT | CASSPQQGYTEAFF
TRBJ1-2 | . | TRBV5-4 | TRBD1 | TGTGCCAGCAGGAGGGGGCGTGATGGCTACACCTTC | CASRRGRDGYTF
TRBJ1-3 | . | TRBV5-4 | . | TGTGCCAGCAGCGCGTGGAGGCCCGGTGGAAACACCATATATTTT | CASSAWRPGGNTIYF
TRBJ1-1 | . | TRBV6-1 | . | TGTGCCAGCAGTGAATCGGGGGTGAGCACTGAAGCTTTCTTT | CASSESGVSTEAFF
TRBJ2-7 | . | TRBV2 | TRBD1 | TGTGCCAGCAAACGGGACAGGGGGCTGGAGGAGCAGTACTTC | CASKRDRGLEEQYF
TRBJ1-1 | . | TRBV30 | . | TGTGCCTGGAGTGTAAACAGGGACACTGAAGCTTTCTTT | CAWSVNRDTEAFF
TRBJ2-5 | . | TRBV6-6 | . | TGTGCCAGCAAGCTGTCTCAAGGGGTGGAGACCCAGTACTTC | CASKLSQGVETQYF
TRBJ1-1 | . | TRBV19 | . | TGTGCCACCCGACACGTAAACACTGAAGCTTTCTTT | CATRHVNTEAFF
TRBJ1-4 | . | TRBV6-5 | . | TGTGCCAGCACAGGCAGGGGTAATGAAAAACTGTTTTTT | CASTGRGNEKLFF
TRBJ2-5 | . | TRBV7-9 | . | TGTGCCAGCAGCTTCGCCGATACCGGGACCCAGTACTTC | CASSFADTGTQYF
TRBJ1-2 | . | TRBV3-1/TRBV3-2 | . | TGTGCCAGCAGCCAAGATCGGGGATATGGCTACACCTTC | CASSQDRGYGYTF
TRBJ2-3 | . | TRBV29-1 | TRBD2 | TGCAGCGTTGAAGATCCTCGCGGGGGGGAAGATACGCAGTATTTT | CSVEDPRGGEDTQYF
TRBJ2-3 | few | TRBV7-9 | . | TGTGCCAGCAGTATAACAGGCCTTAGCACAGATACGCAGTATTTT | CASSITGLSTDTQYF
TRBJ2-5 | . | TRBV5-1 | TRBD1 | TGCGCCAGCAGCCGGACAGGGCGAAAAGAGACCCAGTACTTC | CASSRTGRKETQYF